A selection of T cell receptor beta chains follows, all from one sample in a study of T cell responses to AZD1222 COVID-19 vaccine. Libraries were prepared by immunoSEQ multiplex PCR; TCRdb keeps only in-frame clonotypes and omits some of them. The sample carries roughly 150,000 clones, approximately 88% recorded once. The source material was peripheral blood, sampled on day 0 of AZD1222 vaccination. The receptors here all came from an adult in good health. CDR3s include the opening cysteine and the closing phenylalanine or tryptophan. Only some rows state a clone size, as once, few, many or a class for expanded clones.

size	V	J	CDR3
.	TRBV6-1	TRBJ1-1	CASSENGQFTLLNTEAFF
.	TRBV29-1	TRBJ2-5	CSVVGGETQYF
.	TRBV11-2	TRBJ2-1	CASSLGSVNEQFF
.	TRBV30	TRBJ1-6	CAWSDLAGSGNSPLHF
.	TRBV21-1	TRBJ1-2	CASSKGSLRNYGYTF
.	TRBV24-1	TRBJ2-1	CATSDFGAGGVDEQFF
.	TRBV6-5	TRBJ2-2	CASSYSRGKVGELFF
.	TRBV4-1	TRBJ1-5	CASSQEVISHYSNQPQHF
.	TRBV7-2	TRBJ2-7	CASSLASLGAGEQYF
.	TRBV5-6	TRBJ1-2	CASSERYGYTF
.	TRBV3-1/TRBV3-2	TRBJ2-2	CASSVNTGELFF
.	TRBV27	TRBJ1-3	CASSYRTPGAGNTIYF
.	TRBV25-1	TRBJ2-1	CASSESRGLGNEQFF
.	TRBV6-5	TRBJ1-2	CASSSLVGEGYTF
.	TRBV4-2	TRBJ1-4	CASSQESGFNEKLFF
once	TRBV28	TRBJ2-5	CASSLWAAQETQYF
.	TRBV7-2	TRBJ1-6	CASSSQGRSSYNSPLHF
.	TRBV7-2	TRBJ1-5	CASSLVGVSNQPQHF
few	TRBV28	TRBJ1-5	CASSLWQDNQPQHF
.	TRBV18	TRBJ1-6	CASSPGGSPLHF
.	TRBV6-5	TRBJ1-6	CASSYWGARSPLHF
.	TRBV18	TRBJ2-7	CASSPAGIYEQYF
.	TRBV15	TRBJ2-1	CATSRDPSNEQFF
.	TRBV5-1	TRBJ2-7	CASSTRPGTGDEQYF
once	TRBV15	TRBJ1-1	CATSTDRELNTEAFF
.	TRBV5-4	TRBJ1-6	CASSLSSGQGYNPYNSPLHF
few	TRBV11-2	TRBJ2-2	CASSLARELFF
.	TRBV3-1/TRBV3-2	TRBJ2-6	CASSQQGSGANVLTF
.	TRBV5-1	TRBJ1-4	CASSPGGTGYEKLFF
many	TRBV25-1	TRBJ1-5	CASRAGGNQPQHF
.	TRBV6-5	TRBJ1-6	CASNRDRYNSPLHF
.	TRBV27	TRBJ2-7	CASSYSGAGGPYEQYF
once	TRBV6-1	TRBJ1-2	CASSEARGLEGYTF
.	TRBV7-9	TRBJ2-7	CASSPRVGGLKDYEQYF
.	TRBV18	TRBJ1-1	CASSPFKNTEAFF
.	TRBV5-1	TRBJ2-1	CASSLQGLRSSYNEQFF
once	TRBV5-4	TRBJ1-1	CASSIRTGGLVTEAFF
.	TRBV6-2/TRBV6-3	TRBJ1-1	CASSLRSRRGDTEAFF
.	TRBV2	TRBJ1-1	CASSITASQTEAFF
.	TRBV19	TRBJ2-6	CASSLRTAGANVLTF
.	TRBV29-1	TRBJ1-5	CSVQGQGRDQPQHF
few	TRBV28	TRBJ1-5	CASSKQTGGKYQPQHF